Following are 14 T cell receptor beta chains from one sample sequenced in a study of B cell selection in AIRE deficiency. Sequencing was performed with immunoSEQ multiplex PCR; in TCRdb, only in-frame clones are kept and a portion is missing. The sample includes fewer than 30,000 clones, approximately 97% seen only once; the top ten take approximately 0.2%. The sorted conventional CD4 T cells were gated as CD4+CD127+. Sequenced input: conventional CD4+ T cells sorted from PBMCs. Every receptor here comes from a human donor with AIRE deficiency.

This chain connects TRBV6-1 to TRBJ2-5, with D possibly being TRBD2 (6 bases). This CDR3 is built from 14 residues. V was pared by 3 bases and J by 7 bases, with 15 bases between. Germline CDR1 MNHNS, CDR2 SASEGT. The CDR3 DNA is TGTGCCAGCAGTGAGTGGGGAGGTTTAGGGACCCAGTACTTC. Translated: CASSEWGGLGTQYF.

The V gene is TRBV28, the J gene TRBJ1-1; D may be TRBD1 (6 bases). This CDR3 is built from 14 residues. The V end was cut by 6 bases, the J end by 4 bases, with 15 bases between. Germline loops: CDR1 MDHEN, CDR2 SYDVKM. CDR3 in amino acids: CASRPGGRSTEAFF. The DNA for the CDR3 is TGTGCCAGCAGACCTGGGGGGCGGAGCACTGAAGCTTTCTTT. Using reference TRBV28 and TRBJ1-1 for the parts outside the CDR3, the full variable domain is DVKVTQSSRYLVKRTGEKVFLECVQDMDHENMFWYRQDPGLGLRLIYFSYDVKMKEKGDIPEGYSVSREKKERFSLILESASTNQTSMYLCASRPGGRSTEAFFGQGTRLTVV.

V and J are TRBV5-1 and TRBJ1-2; weak D call: TRBD1 (5 bases). CDR3 length: 14 amino acids. V was clipped by 0 bases and J by 2 bases, with 8 bases between them. Germline V gives CDR1 SGHRS, CDR2 YFSETQ. CDR3: CASSLGGRNYGYTF. The CDR3 coding sequence is TGCGCCAGCAGCTTGGGGGGGAGGAACTATGGCTACACCTTC.

This clone was observed a single time. The chain is built from TRBV18 and TRBJ1-3; 9 nucleotides agree with TRBD1. Germline trimming cut 3 bases from V and 0 bases from J; bases unmatched to any gene: 9. CDR3 length equals 18 residues. Germline V gives CDR1 KGHSH, CDR2 LQKENI. CDR3 coding DNA: TGTGCCAGCTCACCTATACAGGGGGCTGGAAGCTCTGGAAACACCATATATTTT. It codes for CASSPIQGAGSSGNTIYF.

The rearrangement links TRBV4-1 to TRBJ2-5; 8 positions agree with TRBD1. The CDR3 has 15 amino acids. V shed 1 base and J 3 bases; nucleotides not matched to a gene: 4. Germline assignment: CDR1 MGHRA and CDR2 YSYEKL. CDR3: CASSQGAGGEETQYF. The CDR3 nucleotides are TGCGCCAGCAGCCAAGGGGCAGGGGGCGAAGAGACCCAGTACTTC.

The chain uses TRBV5-6 and TRBJ1-4; D remains unclear. CDR1 is SGHDT, CDR2 YYEEEE, per germline. There are 17 residues in the CDR3. Trimming shortened V by 0 bases and J by 4 bases, and 16 bases separated the two germline ends. The CDR3 bases are TGTGCCAGCAGCTTGGCTTCGCCAGTCTCGGGTAATGAAAAACTGTTTTTT. This translates into CASSLASPVSGNEKLFF. Complete variable domain (other parts from reference TRBV5-6 and TRBJ1-4): DAGVTQSPTHLIKTRGQQVTLRCSPKSGHDTVSWYQQALGQGPQFIFQYYEEEERQRGNFPDRFSGHQFPNYSSELNVNALLLGDSALYLCASSLASPVSGNEKLFFGSGTQLSVL.

The chain combines TRBV29-1 with TRBJ2-5; 8 bases line up with TRBD2. This CDR3 comprises 13 residues. V lost 8 bases to trimming and J lost 4 bases; unmatched junction nucleotides: 9. CDR1 is SQVTM, CDR2 ANQGSEA, per germline. CDR3 region: CSIQAGAGETQYF. CDR3 DNA: TGCAGCATTCAAGCGGGAGCCGGAGAGACCCAGTACTTC. Drawing the rest from reference TRBV29-1 and TRBJ2-5, the complete variable domain is SAVISQKPSRDICQRGTSLTIQCQVDSQVTMMFWYRQQPGQSLTLIATANQGSEATYESGFVIDKFPISRPNLTFSTLTVSNMSPEDSSIYLCSIQAGAGETQYFGPGTRLLVL.

The V call is TRBV5-1, the J call TRBJ2-5, with TRBD1 matching over 8 bases. J lost 4 bases, V lost 0 bases, and 5 bases had no gene match. CDR1 is SGHRS, CDR2 YFSETQ, per germline. The CDR3 loop spans 15 amino acids. CDR3 nucleotides: TGCGCCAGCAGCTTGGGGACAGGGAACGGAGAGACCCAGTACTTC. This sequence encodes CASSLGTGNGETQYF.

The J gene is TRBJ2-1, the V gene TRBV2; 9 bases fit TRBD1. The CDR3 extends over 14 amino acids. With 8 bases clipped from V and 2 bases from J, the junction kept 4 bases outside the gene matches. Germline V gene sequence: CDR1 SNHLY, CDR2 FYNNEI. The CDR3 loop is CASGDRVPYNEQFF. CDR3 nucleotide sequence: TGTGCCAGCGGGGACAGGGTCCCCTACAATGAGCAGTTCTTC.

The chain couples TRBV14 to TRBJ2-7; D perhaps matches TRBD1 (5 bases). V was pared by 1 base and J by 8 bases, with 15 bases between. The germline gives CDR1 SGHDN, CDR2 FVKESK. The CDR3 has 14 amino acids. The chain's CDR3 is CASSQGPQGGKQYF. The CDR3 bases are TGTGCCAGCAGCCAAGGACCCCAGGGTGGCAAGCAGTACTTC.

The V gene is TRBV6-1, the J gene TRBJ2-1, with D hard to call. The ends were cut back, 3 bases at V and 0 bases at J, with 12 bases in the middle. There are 16 residues in the CDR3. CDR1 and CDR2 from the germline V gene are MNHNS and SASEGT. CDR3 in DNA: TGTGCCAGCAGTGAGAGTGGTTACAGCTCCTACAATGAGCAGTTCTTC. It specifies CASSESGYSSYNEQFF.

This chain links TRBV19 with TRBJ2-1; 15 bases are shared with TRBD2. Germline V gives CDR1 LNHDA, CDR2 SQIVND (reference sequence). The CDR3 covers 18 residues. V lost 0 bases and J lost 7; bases outside the gene matches: 7. The CDR3 DNA follows: TGTGCCAGTAGTATAGATCTGGGGACTAGCGGGAGGTTTAATGAGCAGTTCTTC. Translation: CASSIDLGTSGRFNEQFF.

The DNA for the CDR3 is TGTGCCAGCAGGGTAGCGCCCTCACGGGGCGAGCAGTACTTC. Translated: CASRVAPSRGEQYF. This sequence joins TRBV2 and TRBJ2-7; D perhaps matches TRBD2 (5 bases). The ends were cut back, 6 bases at V and 6 bases at J, with 18 bases in the middle. Germline CDR1 is SNHLY and CDR2 is FYNNEI. CDR3 length: 14 amino acids. The entire variable domain, with the rest obtained from reference TRBV2 and TRBJ2-7, is as follows: EPEVTQTPSHQVTQMGQEVILRCVPISNHLYFYWYRQILGQKVEFLVSFYNNEISEKSEIFDDQFSVERPDGSNFTLKIRSTKLEDSAMYFCASRVAPSRGEQYFGPGTRLTVT.

The J gene is TRBJ2-2, the V gene TRBV7-3, with a tentative D call TRBD2 (5 bases). CDR1 is SGHTA, CDR2 FQGTGA, per germline. The CDR3 is 16 residues long. Trimming removed 2 bases at V and 1 base at J, with 11 bases between. The CDR3 spells CASSLGERRNTGELFF. DNA for the CDR3: TGTGCCAGCAGCTTAGGGGAGCGACGGAACACCGGGGAGCTGTTTTTT.